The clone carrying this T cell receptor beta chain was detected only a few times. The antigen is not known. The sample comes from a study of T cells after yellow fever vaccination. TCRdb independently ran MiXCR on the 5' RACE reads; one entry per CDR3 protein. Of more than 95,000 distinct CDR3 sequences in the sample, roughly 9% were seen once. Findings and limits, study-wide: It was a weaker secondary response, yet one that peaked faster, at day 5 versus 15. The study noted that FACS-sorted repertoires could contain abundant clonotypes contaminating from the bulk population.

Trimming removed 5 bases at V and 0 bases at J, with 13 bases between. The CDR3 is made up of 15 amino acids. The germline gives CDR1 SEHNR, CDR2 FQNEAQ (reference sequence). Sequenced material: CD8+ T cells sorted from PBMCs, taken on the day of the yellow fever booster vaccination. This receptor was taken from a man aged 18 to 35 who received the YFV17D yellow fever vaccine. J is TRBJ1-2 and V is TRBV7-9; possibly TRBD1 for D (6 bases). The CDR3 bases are TGTGCCAGCAGCCCAGGACAGACTGCTAACTATGGCTACACCTTC. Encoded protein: CASSPGQTANYGYTF.